The 26 T cell receptor beta chains given below trace back to one sample, sequenced in a study of cytomegalovirus exposure and HLA in healthy donors. The PCR used 60 Vbeta and 13 Jbeta primers. The repertoire was sequenced with immunoSEQ multiplex PCR; TCRdb's copy has only in-frame clones and lacks some. The repertoire holds under 130,000 clones, with about 80% as singletons. Sequencing was performed on PBMCs. The receptors originated from a man younger than 40 in good health and CMV-seronegative.

The rearrangement links TRBV25-1 to TRBJ2-7, with 9 bases fitting TRBD1. There are 15 residues in the CDR3. Germline V gene sequence: CDR1 MGHDK, CDR2 SYGVNS. Trimming removed 1 base from V and 6 bases from J; junction bases left unmatched: 7. The DNA for the CDR3 is TGTGCCAGCAGTGAATCCGGACAGGGGAGTACCGAGCAGTACTTC. This encodes CASSESGQGSTEQYF.

This clone was recorded only once. The V call is TRBV7-2, the J call TRBJ2-5; the D gene is possibly TRBD1 (6 bases). The CDR3 loop spans 13 amino acids. V was trimmed by 8 bases and J by 2 bases, leaving 12 bases between them. Germline loops: CDR1 SGHTA, CDR2 FQGNSA. The CDR3 loop reads CASAGARQETQYF. For the CDR3, the DNA is TGTGCCAGCGCAGGGGCCAGGCAAGAGACCCAGTACTTC.

The sample holds a few counts of this clone. The rearrangement links TRBV6-1 to TRBJ2-7; 7 bases map to TRBD1. The CDR3 contains 14 residues. With V trimmed by 5 bases and J by 2 bases, 6 bases remained unmatched. Germline assignment: CDR1 MNHNS and CDR2 SASEGT. DNA for the CDR3: TGTGCCAGCAGTCCGGGACAGCTAACCTACGAGCAGTACTTC. Translated: CASSPGQLTYEQYF.

The DNA of the CDR3 is TGCGCCAGCAGCTTGGATTCTAGCGCTTCAGATACGCAGTATTTT. This encodes CASSLDSSASDTQYF. This chain uses TRBV5-1 with TRBJ2-3, with D perhaps matching TRBD2 (6 bases). The V and J ends lost 0 bases and 4 bases respectively, with 12 bases between them. This CDR3 region has 15 residues. Germline values: CDR1 SGHRS, CDR2 YFSETQ.

This sequence joins TRBV5-1 and TRBJ2-7; maybe TRBD1 (5 bases). CDR3 length: 15 residues. Germline lookup yields CDR1 SGHRS and CDR2 YFSETQ. With 3 bases removed from V and 5 bases from J, the gap between germline ends came to 18 bases. Written as DNA, the CDR3 is TGCGCCAGCAGCTCATCAAACGCAGGGTACGACGAGCAGTACTTC. It is translated as CASSSSNAGYDEQYF.

This clone has just one count. The chain is built from TRBV9 and TRBJ2-1; 9 nucleotides match TRBD2. The ends lost 0 bases at V and 7 bases at J; junction bases unmatched: 11. The length of the CDR3 is 17 residues. The V gene's germline CDR1 is SGDLS and CDR2 YYNGEE. Here the CDR3 reads CASSVDRGGRAANEQFF. The DNA of the CDR3 is TGTGCCAGCAGCGTAGACCGGGGCGGGAGGGCCGCAAATGAGCAGTTCTTC. The full variable domain, rest sourced from reference TRBV9 and TRBJ2-1, is DSGVTQTPKHLITATGQRVTLRCSPRSGDLSVYWYQQSLDQGLQFLIQYYNGEERAKGNILERFSAQQFPDLHSELNLSSLELGDSALYFCASSVDRGGRAANEQFFGPGTRLTVL.

The chain links TRBV6-6 to TRBJ1-4; 8 bases align to TRBD1. Germline CDR1 and CDR2: MNHNY and SVGAGI (reference sequence). V gave up 7 bases and J gave up 5 bases; unmatched junction bases: 6. This CDR3 has 14 amino acids. The CDR3 protein is CASTHGQGNEKLFF. The CDR3 DNA follows: TGTGCCAGCACCCACGGACAGGGAAATGAAAAACTGTTTTTT.

The chain uses TRBV27 and TRBJ2-7; 10 bases fit TRBD2. With V trimmed by 2 bases and J by 7 bases, 8 bases remained unmatched. The CDR3 runs 15 residues. Germline V lookup: CDR1 MNHEY, CDR2 SMNVEV (reference sequence). The CDR3 reads CASSLTLAGASEQYF. CDR3 DNA sequence: TGTGCCAGCAGTTTAACCCTAGCGGGGGCAAGTGAGCAGTACTTC.

This clone showed up just a few times. The chain employs TRBV6-1 and TRBJ2-1; possibly TRBD1 for D (5 bases). Per the germline V gene, CDR1 is MNHNS and CDR2 is SASEGT. Trimming took 1 base from V and 13 from J, leaving 11 bases between them. The CDR3 length is 12 residues. The chain's CDR3 is CASSEGADRQFF. In DNA form, the CDR3 reads TGTGCCAGCAGTGAAGGGGCAGACAGACAGTTCTTC.

The V and J genes are TRBV7-9 and TRBJ2-3; D ambiguous. The V gene lost 2 bases and the J gene lost 1 base, with 7 bases spanning the gap. Germline CDR1 SEHNR, CDR2 FQNEAQ (reference sequence). The CDR3 contains 14 residues. Here the CDR3 reads CASSLNQGTDTQYF. The CDR3 region has the DNA TGTGCCAGCAGCTTAAACCAGGGCACAGATACGCAGTATTTT.

This sequence joins TRBV9 and TRBJ1-1; D unresolved. In germline, CDR1 is SGDLS, CDR2 YYNGEE. This CDR3 comprises 14 residues. The V end lost 0 bases, the J end lost 6 bases, and 12 bases lay between the germline ends. CDR3 nucleotides: TGTGCCAGCAGCGTAGCTGGTGGGAGGGCTGAAGCTTTCTTT. The encoded protein is CASSVAGGRAEAFF.

The V and J genes are TRBV19 and TRBJ2-5; maybe TRBD2 (6 bases). The CDR3 is 15 residues long. Germline V gene lookup returns CDR1 LNHDA and CDR2 SQIVND (reference sequence). Deletions cut 1 base from V and 3 bases from J, with 12 bases between. CDR3 in amino acids: CASSIGSGSKETQYF. CDR3 DNA sequence: TGTGCCAGTAGTATAGGAAGCGGGTCCAAAGAGACCCAGTACTTC.

The chain uses TRBV2 and TRBJ1-2; 8 bases align to TRBD1. Germline V gene sequence: CDR1 SNHLY, CDR2 FYNNEI. This CDR3 comprises 13 residues. With 5 bases clipped from V and 8 bases from J, the junction kept 7 bases outside the gene matches. The CDR3 DNA sequence: TGTGCCAGCAGTTACGGACAGGGAGGCGGCTACACCTTC. Its protein product is CASSYGQGGGYTF.

This clone was seen once. J is TRBJ2-5 and V is TRBV19; 8 bases agree with TRBD1. The ends lost 2 bases at V and 3 bases at J; junction bases unmatched: 2. The CDR3 loop spans 14 amino acids. The germline gives CDR1 LNHDA, CDR2 SQIVND (reference sequence). The CDR3 loop reads CASSIQGAEETQYF. CDR3 sequence (DNA): TGTGCCAGTAGTATACAGGGGGCGGAAGAGACCCAGTACTTC. Combining the CDR3 with reference TRBV19 and TRBJ2-5 gives the whole variable domain DGGITQSPKYLFRKEGQNVTLSCEQNLNHDAMYWYRQDPGQGLRLIYYSQIVNDFQKGDIAEGYSVSREKKESFPLTVTSAQKNPTAFYLCASSIQGAEETQYFGPGTRLLVL.

The chain combines TRBV7-9 with TRBJ2-7; 8 bases agree with TRBD1. The CDR3 is made up of 15 amino acids. The V gene end was trimmed by 3 bases and the J gene end by 2 bases; junction bases not matched to a gene: 6. In germline, CDR1 is SEHNR, CDR2 FQNEAQ (reference sequence). The chain's CDR3 is CASSFVTGGTYEQYF. CDR3 nucleotides: TGTGCCAGCAGCTTCGTTACAGGGGGAACCTACGAGCAGTACTTC.

The V call is TRBV5-1, the J call TRBJ1-2, with D hard to call. The CDR3 spans 15 residues. Germline V gene lookup returns CDR1 SGHRS and CDR2 YFSETQ. V dropped 0 bases and J dropped 5 bases, with 14 bases sitting between them. In nucleotides, the CDR3 is TGCGCCAGCAGCTTGGATGGAGACGGATTATATGGCTACACCTTC. It is translated as CASSLDGDGLYGYTF.

The J gene is TRBJ1-2, the V gene TRBV7-9; 8 nucleotides match TRBD1. CDR1 and CDR2 (germline): SEHNR, FQNEAQ (reference sequence). The V segment lost 9 bases and the J segment 4 bases; nucleotides outside the gene matches: 10. This CDR3 has 14 amino acids. The CDR3 region is CASRLPGGSYGYTF. DNA for the CDR3: TGTGCCAGTCGGCTCCCAGGGGGCAGCTATGGCTACACCTTC.

The table lists this clone with a few counts. The chain has TRBV12-5 and TRBJ1-1; 10 bases map to TRBD1. V was pared by 5 bases and J by 1 base, with 7 bases of the junction left unmatched. CDR1 LGHNT and CDR2 FRNRAP come from the germline V gene. This CDR3 contains 16 residues. The CDR3 nucleotides are TGTGCTAGTGGTAGGAGTCGGGACAGGGGGAACACTGAAGCTTTCTTT. Translated, it gives CASGRSRDRGNTEAFF.

This rearrangement joins TRBV7-2 to TRBJ1-5; D might be TRBD1 (5 bases). Trimming shortened V by 5 bases and J by 8 bases, and 16 bases separated the two germline ends. The CDR3 spans 14 residues. Germline CDR1 is SGHTA and CDR2 is FQGNSA. The chain's CDR3 is CASSAWGGAKPQHF. For the CDR3, the DNA is TGTGCCAGCAGCGCCTGGGGGGGAGCGAAGCCCCAGCATTTT.

The chain is built from TRBV19 and TRBJ2-7, with 7 bases matching TRBD2. Germline values: CDR1 LNHDA, CDR2 SQIVND (reference sequence). Germline trimming cut 10 bases from V and 0 bases from J; bases unmatched to any gene: 9. The CDR3 is 14 residues long. CDR3 nucleotides: TGTGCCACCAACCAGCCGGGGGGCTCCTACGAGCAGTACTTC. This codes for CATNQPGGSYEQYF.

On this clone itself: Other DNA sequences in this specimen translate into the identical CDR3. The V and J genes are TRBV30 and TRBJ1-3; a possible D gene is TRBD1 (5 bases). Trimming cost V 0 bases and J 2 bases, with 5 bases left between them. CDR1 is GTSNPN and CDR2 is SVGIG in the germline V gene (reference sequence). CDR3 length equals 13 residues. CDR3 bases: TGTGCCTGGAGTGTGACAGCTGGAAACACCATATATTTT. This codes for CAWSVTAGNTIYF.

This clone has just a few counts. The chain couples TRBV2 to TRBJ1-5, with D maybe TRBD1 (5 bases). The CDR3 is 16 amino acids. Germline V lookup: CDR1 SNHLY, CDR2 FYNNEI. V was pared by 2 bases and J by 2 bases, with 13 bases between. Written as DNA, the CDR3 is TGTGCCAGCAGTGAATTTTGGCAGGGTGGCAATCAGCCCCAGCATTTT. Its protein is CASSEFWQGGNQPQHF. Full variable domain (rest looked up from reference TRBV2 and TRBJ1-5): EPEVTQTPSHQVTQMGQEVILRCVPISNHLYFYWYRQILGQKVEFLVSFYNNEISEKSEIFDDQFSVERPDGSNFTLKIRSTKLEDSAMYFCASSEFWQGGNQPQHFGDGTRLSIL.

J is TRBJ1-1 and V is TRBV6-5, with TRBD1 as a possible D gene (6 bases). Deletions cut 2 bases from V and 5 bases from J, with 18 bases between. The germline V gene has CDR1 MNHEY and CDR2 SVGAGI. This CDR3 region has 16 residues. Here the CDR3 reads CASSYPSGVARTEAFF. The CDR3 DNA follows: TGTGCCAGCAGTTACCCTTCAGGGGTTGCGAGGACTGAAGCTTTCTTT.

This clone was seen many times. The chain recombines TRBV28 with TRBJ2-7; D might be TRBD2 (5 bases). The germline V gene encodes CDR1 MDHEN and CDR2 SYDVKM. V lost 7 bases and J lost 5, with 21 bases in between. The CDR3 sequence is 15 residues long. The CDR3: CASNRRHNSGNEQYF. The DNA for the CDR3 is TGTGCCAGCAACCGCCGTCATAATTCGGGGAACGAGCAGTACTTC.

This clone was counted a single time. The chain uses TRBV5-1 and TRBJ1-5; no clear D gene. Germline V gene sequence: CDR1 SGHRS, CDR2 YFSETQ. The length of the CDR3 is 18 residues. With 0 bases removed from V and 0 bases from J, the gap between germline ends came to 16 bases. This CDR3 is CASSLDVARIYSNQPQHF. CDR3 bases: TGCGCCAGCAGCTTGGATGTGGCCAGAATATATAGCAATCAGCCCCAGCATTTT.

The V and J genes are TRBV19 and TRBJ1-6, with a weak D call TRBD1 (5 bases). The CDR3 spans 12 residues. The V end was cut by 7 bases, the J end by 5 bases, with 6 bases between. Per germline, CDR1 LNHDA and CDR2 SQIVND (reference sequence). CDR3 region: CASTRDNSPLHF. The CDR3 DNA reads TGTGCCAGTACCAGGGATAATTCACCCCTCCACTTT.